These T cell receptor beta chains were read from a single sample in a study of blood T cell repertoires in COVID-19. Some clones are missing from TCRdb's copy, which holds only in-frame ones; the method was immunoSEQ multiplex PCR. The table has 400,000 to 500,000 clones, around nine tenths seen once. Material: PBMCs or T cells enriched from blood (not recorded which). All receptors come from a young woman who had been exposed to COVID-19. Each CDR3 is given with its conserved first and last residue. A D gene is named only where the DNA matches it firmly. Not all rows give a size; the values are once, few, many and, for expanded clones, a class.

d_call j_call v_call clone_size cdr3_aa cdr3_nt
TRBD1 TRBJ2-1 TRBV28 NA CASNRQGGGGEQFF TGTGCCAGCAACCGACAAGGGGGCGGCGGTGAGCAGTTCTTC
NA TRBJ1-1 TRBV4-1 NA CASSQPYLQLVMNTEAFF TGCGCCAGCAGCCAACCATACTTACAGCTCGTTATGAACACTGAAGCTTTCTTT
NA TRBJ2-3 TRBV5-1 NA CASSLARTADTQYF TGCGCCAGCAGCTTGGCCCGGACTGCAGATACGCAGTATTTT
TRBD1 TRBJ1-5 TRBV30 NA CAWSLGTGFNQPQHF TGTGCCTGGAGCCTTGGGACAGGGTTCAATCAGCCCCAGCATTTT
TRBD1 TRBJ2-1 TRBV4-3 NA CASSPGQGTREQFF TGCGCCAGCAGCCCGGGACAGGGGACTAGAGAGCAGTTCTTC
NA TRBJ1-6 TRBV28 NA CASRETVQGSPLHF TGTGCCAGCAGGGAGACAGTTCAGGGATCACCCCTCCACTTT
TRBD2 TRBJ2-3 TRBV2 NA CASSEALAGTDTQYF TGTGCCAGCAGTGAAGCACTAGCGGGCACAGATACGCAGTATTTT
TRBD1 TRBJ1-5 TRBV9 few CASSRQGGQPQHF TGTGCCAGCAGCCGACAGGGCGGTCAGCCCCAGCATTTT
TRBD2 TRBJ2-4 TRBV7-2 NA CASSLVGLTLIGAKNIQYF TGTGCCAGCAGCTTAGTGGGACTAACCCTTATAGGAGCCAAAAACATTCAGTACTTC
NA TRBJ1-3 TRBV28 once CASSSPMRVNSGNTIYF TGTGCCAGCAGTTCCCCGATGAGGGTTAACTCTGGAAACACCATATATTTT
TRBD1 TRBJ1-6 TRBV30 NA CAWTGTANSPLHF TGTGCCTGGACCGGGACAGCTAATTCACCCCTCCACTTT
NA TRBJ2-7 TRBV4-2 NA CASSQSGSSYEQYF TGTGCCAGCAGCCAGAGCGGCAGCTCCTACGAGCAGTACTTC
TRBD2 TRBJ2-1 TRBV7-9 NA CASSLPSTSGRALYNEQFF TGTGCCAGCAGCTTACCGTCAACTAGCGGGAGGGCCCTCTACAATGAGCAGTTCTTC
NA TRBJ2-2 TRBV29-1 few CSVEGRTDANTGELFF TGCAGCGTTGAGGGGCGGACAGACGCGAACACCGGGGAGCTGTTTTTT
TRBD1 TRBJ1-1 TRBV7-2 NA CASSPPRQGLGTEAFF TGTGCCAGCAGCCCCCCTCGACAGGGGCTGGGTACTGAAGCTTTCTTT
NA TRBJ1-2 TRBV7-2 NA CASSYRQAPNYGYTF TGTGCCAGCAGCTATCGACAGGCGCCTAACTATGGCTACACCTTC
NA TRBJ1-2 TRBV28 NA CASSFSARAYGYTF TGTGCCAGCAGTTTCAGTGCCAGGGCCTATGGCTACACCTTC
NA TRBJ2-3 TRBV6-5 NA CASKVTASSTDTQYF TGTGCCAGCAAGGTAACAGCCTCTAGCACAGATACGCAGTATTTT
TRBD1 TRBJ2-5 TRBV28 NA CASGGDRAYQETQYF TGTGCCAGCGGGGGGGACAGGGCGTACCAAGAGACCCAGTACTTC
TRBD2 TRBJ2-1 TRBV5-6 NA CASSLANGLAGVDEQFF TGTGCCAGCAGCTTGGCCAACGGACTAGCGGGTGTAGATGAGCAGTTCTTC
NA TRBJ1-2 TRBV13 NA CASSPLVEISLYGYTF TGTGCCAGCAGCCCCTTGGTGGAGATTAGCCTCTATGGCTACACCTTC
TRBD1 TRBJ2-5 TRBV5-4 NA CASSPRTGVGETQYF TGTGCCAGCAGCCCGCGAACAGGGGTTGGCGAGACCCAGTACTTC
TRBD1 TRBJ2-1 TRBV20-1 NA CSADNRGEQFF TGCAGTGCTGACAACAGGGGCGAGCAGTTCTTC
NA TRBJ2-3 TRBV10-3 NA CAISESSARGDTQYF TGTGCCATCAGTGAGTCGTCCGCTAGAGGAGATACGCAGTATTTT
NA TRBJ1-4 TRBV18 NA CASSPGGSATNEKLFF TGTGCCAGCTCACCAGGGGGCTCAGCAACTAATGAAAAACTGTTTTTT
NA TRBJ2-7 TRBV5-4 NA CASSLFGSIWEQYF TGTGCCAGCAGCTTGTTCGGGAGTATATGGGAGCAGTACTTC
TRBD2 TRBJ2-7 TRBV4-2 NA CASSQDTSGYEQYF TGTGCCAGCAGCCAAGATACTAGCGGGTACGAGCAGTACTTC
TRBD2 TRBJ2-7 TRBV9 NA CASSVGGSGGREQYF TGTGCCAGCAGCGTAGGAGGTAGCGGGGGACGCGAGCAGTACTTC
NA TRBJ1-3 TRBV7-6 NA CASSLVALGASGNTIYF TGTGCCAGCAGCTTAGTCGCGTTGGGGGCCTCTGGAAACACCATATATTTT
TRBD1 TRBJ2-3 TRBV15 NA CATSGAGTGGSQYF TGTGCCACCAGCGGAGCCGGGACAGGGGGGTCGCAGTATTTT
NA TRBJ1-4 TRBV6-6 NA CASTPRQATNEKLFF TGTGCCAGCACCCCTAGACAGGCAACTAATGAAAAACTGTTTTTT